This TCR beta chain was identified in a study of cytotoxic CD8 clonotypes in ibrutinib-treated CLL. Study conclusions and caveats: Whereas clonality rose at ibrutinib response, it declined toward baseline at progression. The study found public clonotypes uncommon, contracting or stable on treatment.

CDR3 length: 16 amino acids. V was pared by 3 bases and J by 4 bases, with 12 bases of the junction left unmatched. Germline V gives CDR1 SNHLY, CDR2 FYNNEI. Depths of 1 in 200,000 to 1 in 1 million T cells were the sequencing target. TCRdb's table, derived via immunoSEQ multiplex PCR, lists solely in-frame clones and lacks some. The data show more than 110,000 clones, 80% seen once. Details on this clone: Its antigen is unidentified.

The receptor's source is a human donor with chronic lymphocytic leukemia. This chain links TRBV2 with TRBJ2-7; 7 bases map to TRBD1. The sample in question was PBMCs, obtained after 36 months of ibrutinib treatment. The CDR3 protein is CASSDDRDSGDYEQYF. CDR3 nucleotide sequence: TGTGCCAGCAGTGATGACCGGGACAGTGGGGATTACGAGCAGTACTTC.